One sample yielded the 7 T cell receptor beta chains listed below, sequenced in a study of PD-L1 blockade in urothelial cancer (dated 2017 in TCRdb). The library came from the immunoSEQ multiplex PCR assay. Not all clones reach the TCRdb copy of this immuneACCESS table, which keeps in-frame sequences only. Checked studies attribute under half of the gap to unresolved V genes and leave the rest unexplained. A total of some 120,000 clones appear in this sample, 70% to 85% of them only once. The ten largest clonotypes hold about 2.9% of the sample. Interpreted using the paper, the time point label stands for: pretreatment peripheral blood. The starting material was PBMCs, obtained around atezolizumab (anti-PD-L1) treatment. The receptors were gathered from a man in his forties or fifties with urothelial cancer.

As to this clone: A clone one base away is much larger, so this may be a read error. The V and J genes are TRBV27 and TRBJ1-2; weak D call: TRBD1 (6 bases). Per germline, CDR1 MNHEY and CDR2 SMNVEV (reference sequence). V shed 2 bases and J shed 3 bases, with 7 bases lying between them. The CDR3 loop spans 13 amino acids. The CDR3 loop is CASSLQGYYGYTF. DNA for the CDR3: TGTGCCAGCAGTTTACAGGGGTACTATGGCTACACCTTC.

The V call is TRBV28, the J call TRBJ1-4; TRBD1 aligns across 10 bases. V lost 6 bases and J lost 0; bases outside the gene matches: 4. CDR3 size: 16 residues. CDR1 is MDHEN, CDR2 SYDVKM, per germline. The CDR3, as DNA: TGTGCCAGCAGGGACAGGGGGGCCCCAACTAATGAAAAACTGTTTTTT. It yields the protein CASRDRGAPTNEKLFF.

This clone was observed a handful of times. The chain combines TRBV4-1 with TRBJ1-1; 8 nucleotides agree with TRBD1. Trimming took 3 bases from V and 5 from J; bases not matched to a gene: 5. The length of the CDR3 is 14 residues. The V gene's germline CDR1 is MGHRA and CDR2 YSYEKL. Here the CDR3 DNA reads TGCGCCAGCAGCCAGGGGACAGGCTGGACTGAAGCTTTCTTT. The encoded protein is CASSQGTGWTEAFF.

This clone was recorded many times. The V call is TRBV5-1, the J call TRBJ2-2; the match to TRBD1 covers 8 bases. Per the germline V gene, CDR1 is SGHRS and CDR2 is YFSETQ. The CDR3 has 15 residues. V lost 3 bases, J lost 0 bases, and 1 base stayed unmatched. Here the CDR3 reads CASSWGQANTGELFF. CDR3 nucleotide sequence: TGCGCCAGCAGCTGGGGACAGGCGAACACCGGGGAGCTGTTTTTT.

V and J are TRBV4-1 and TRBJ2-4; 12 bases agree with TRBD2. This CDR3 is built from 17 residues. Germline V gene data show CDR1 as MGHRA and CDR2 as YSYEKL. J gave up 5 bases and V 0 bases, and 5 bases lay outside the gene matches. For the CDR3, the DNA is TGCGCCAGCAGCCAAGATAGAGGGACTAGCGGGCAAAACATTCAGTACTTC. This encodes CASSQDRGTSGQNIQYF.

This chain connects TRBV5-8 to TRBJ2-7; possibly TRBD2 for D (6 bases). In germline, CDR1 is SGHTS, CDR2 YDEGEE. The CDR3 is 15 amino acids. V was trimmed by 2 bases and J by 7 bases, leaving 19 bases between them. CDR3 amino acids: CASSFYGGTRGEQYF. Written as DNA, the CDR3 is TGTGCCAGCAGCTTCTACGGGGGTACCCGTGGGGAGCAGTACTTC.

CDR3 residues: CASSKADRTPLARRPQHF. The DNA of the CDR3 is TGTGCCAGCAGCAAGGCGGACAGGACGCCTTTGGCACGACGGCCCCAGCATTTT. This chain uses TRBV21-1 with TRBJ1-5; the tabulated D call, TRBD1, remains unverified against the DNA. TRBV21-1 is listed as a pseudogene. This CDR3 comprises 18 residues.